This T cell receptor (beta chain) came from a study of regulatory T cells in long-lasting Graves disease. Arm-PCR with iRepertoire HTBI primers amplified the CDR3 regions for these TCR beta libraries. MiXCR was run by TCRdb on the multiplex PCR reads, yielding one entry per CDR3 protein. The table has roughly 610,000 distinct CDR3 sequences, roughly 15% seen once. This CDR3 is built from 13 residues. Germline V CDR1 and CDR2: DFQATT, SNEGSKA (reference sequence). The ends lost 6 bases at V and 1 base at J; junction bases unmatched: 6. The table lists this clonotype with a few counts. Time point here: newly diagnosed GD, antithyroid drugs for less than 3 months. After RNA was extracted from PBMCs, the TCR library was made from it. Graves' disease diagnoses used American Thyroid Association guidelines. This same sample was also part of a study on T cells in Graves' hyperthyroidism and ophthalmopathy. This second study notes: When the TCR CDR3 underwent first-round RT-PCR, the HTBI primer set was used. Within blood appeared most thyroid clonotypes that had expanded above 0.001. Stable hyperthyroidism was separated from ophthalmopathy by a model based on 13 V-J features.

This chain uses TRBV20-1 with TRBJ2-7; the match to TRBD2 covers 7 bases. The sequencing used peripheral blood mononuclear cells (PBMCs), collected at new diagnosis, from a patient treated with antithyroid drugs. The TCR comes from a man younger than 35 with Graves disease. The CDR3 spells CSAPTSDSYEQYF. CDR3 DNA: TGCAGTGCACCAACTAGCGATTCCTACGAGCAGTACTTC.